These 20 T cell receptor beta chains came from one sample sequenced in a study of Ad26.COV2.S vaccination and SARS-CoV-2 variants. Only in-frame clones appear in the TCRdb table, and some are missing; sequencing was by immunoSEQ multiplex PCR. There are fewer than 400,000 clones in the sample; around 89% occur only once, and 1.5% to 2% lies in the top ten. The sample's treatment: about 20 received Ad26.COV2.S at low or high dose, single or two shots; several received placebo; per-sample allocation not given. Collection of samples fell on day 63 after the first vaccine or placebo injection. The input for sequencing was peripheral blood, taken in a trial of Ad26.COV2.S vaccine versus placebo. Every receptor here comes from a person aged 18-60 years who received the Ad26.COV2.S COVID-19 vaccine or a placebo.

The V and J genes are TRBV10-3 and TRBJ1-4; a possible D gene is TRBD1 (5 bases). Germline assignment: CDR1 ENHRY and CDR2 SYGVKD. The CDR3 has 15 amino acids. The germline V and J ends were trimmed by 2 bases and 7 bases, with 14 bases remaining between them. DNA of the CDR3: TGTGCCATCAGTGAGGGGGGACTGTATGGTGAAAAACTGTTTTTT. Protein: CAISEGGLYGEKLFF.

Only one count was recorded for this clone. This chain uses TRBV5-1 with TRBJ2-1; D gene ambiguous. V gave up 5 bases and J gave up 9 bases, with 9 bases separating them. Germline CDR1 is SGHRS and CDR2 is YFSETQ. The CDR3 covers 11 residues. The CDR3 DNA reads as TGCGCCAGCAGGGGGTCCGGTGAGCAGTTCTTC. Its translation: CASRGSGEQFF. Full variable domain (rest looked up from reference TRBV5-1 and TRBJ2-1): KAGVTQTPRYLIKTRGQQVTLSCSPISGHRSVSWYQQTPGQGLQFLFEYFSETQRNKGNFPGRFSGRQFSNSRSEMNVSTLELGDSALYLCASRGSGEQFFGPGTRLTVL.

This clone was observed a single time. The V gene is TRBV7-9, the J gene TRBJ2-2; 7 bases are a match to TRBD2. CDR3 length equals 15 residues. With 8 bases clipped from V and 2 bases from J, the junction kept 8 bases outside the gene matches. Germline CDR1 is SEHNR and CDR2 is FQNEAQ (reference sequence). The CDR3 region is CASETGTKNTGELFF. In DNA, the CDR3 is TGTGCCAGCGAGACCGGGACTAAAAACACCGGGGAGCTGTTTTTT.

This clone occurred many times. This chain links TRBV5-4 with TRBJ2-7, with D maybe TRBD1 (5 bases). Germline CDR1 reads SGHNT; CDR2 reads YYREEE (reference sequence). The V end was cut by 4 bases, the J end by 4 bases, with 18 bases between. CDR3 length equals 15 residues. The chain's CDR3 is CASSPQGSSRYEQYF. CDR3 DNA sequence: TGTGCCAGCAGCCCTCAGGGTTCATCCCGTTACGAGCAGTACTTC.

This chain uses TRBV5-6 with TRBJ1-4; D uncertain. The germline CDR1 and CDR2 sequences are SGHDT and YYEEEE. Trimming removed 5 bases at V and 6 bases at J, with 11 bases between. This CDR3 is 13 amino acids long. CDR3 amino acids: CASRTMGHEKLFF. The CDR3 bases are TGTGCCAGCAGGACCATGGGCCATGAAAAACTGTTTTTT.

This clone was found once. The chain recombines TRBV7-9 with TRBJ1-5; D not certain. The length of the CDR3 is 13 residues. CDR1 and CDR2 from the germline V gene are SEHNR and FQNEAQ (reference sequence). Between the trimmed V and J ends, which lost 4 bases and 5 bases, there was a span of 9 bases. CDR3 DNA: TGTGCCAGCAGCTCAGGTACAGATCAGCCCCAGCATTTT. Amino acids: CASSSGTDQPQHF. Combining the CDR3 with reference TRBV7-9 and TRBJ1-5 gives the whole variable domain DTGVSQNPRHKITKRGQNVTFRCDPISEHNRLYWYRQTLGQGPEFLTYFQNEAQLEKSRLLSDRFSAERPKGSFSTLEIQRTEQGDSAMYLCASSSGTDQPQHFGDGTRLSIL.

V is TRBV19 and J is TRBJ2-1; 7 positions agree with TRBD1. The CDR3 is 18 amino acids. CDR1 and CDR2 from the germline V gene are LNHDA and SQIVND (reference sequence). The V and J ends lost 6 bases and 4 bases, in that order; junction bases with no gene match: 18. For the CDR3, the DNA is TGTGCCAGTAGCAGCAAAGGGACAGATTCCCGAAGTTACAATGAGCAGTTCTTC. Translated: CASSSKGTDSRSYNEQFF.

This clone was seen once. The chain combines TRBV18 with TRBJ2-3, with unresolved D. This CDR3 comprises 14 residues. Germline V gene data show CDR1 as KGHSH and CDR2 as LQKENI. The germline V and J ends were trimmed by 1 base and 2 bases, with 7 bases remaining between them. This CDR3 reads CASSPLSYTDTQYF. The CDR3 coding sequence is TGTGCCAGCTCACCACTATCCTACACAGATACGCAGTATTTT.

This chain uses TRBV11-1 with TRBJ2-7; D is perhaps TRBD2 (6 bases). This CDR3 is built from 15 residues. CDR1 SGHAT and CDR2 FQDESV come from the germline V gene (reference sequence). Trimming removed 4 bases from V and 5 bases from J, with 18 bases in between. The DNA of the CDR3 is TGTGCCAGCAGCTACGTTGGGGGGTTCGGCGACGAGCAGTACTTC. Translation: CASSYVGGFGDEQYF.

In its sample, this clone was seen once. The J gene is TRBJ1-1, the V gene TRBV2; possible D gene TRBD1, 5 bases. CDR3 length: 14 residues. Trimming shortened V by 7 bases and J by 0 bases, and 12 bases separated the two germline ends. The germline V gene has CDR1 SNHLY and CDR2 FYNNEI. The DNA of the CDR3 is TGTGCCAGCACCGGGGACGGGATGAACACTGAAGCTTTCTTT. It encodes CASTGDGMNTEAFF.

The chain recombines TRBV27 with TRBJ2-1; TRBD2 matches 7 bases. V shed 5 bases and J 5 bases; nucleotides not matched to a gene: 9. There are 15 residues in the CDR3. Germline V gene lookup returns CDR1 MNHEY and CDR2 SMNVEV (reference sequence). The CDR3 is CASSPTGTMNNEQFF. The DNA of the CDR3 is TGTGCCAGCAGTCCTACCGGGACTATGAACAATGAGCAGTTCTTC.

The chain employs TRBV28 and TRBJ2-7, with D perhaps TRBD1 (6 bases). The CDR3 is 17 amino acids. CDR1 is MDHEN, CDR2 SYDVKM, per germline. The V and J ends lost 3 bases and 2 bases respectively, with 20 bases between them. CDR3 DNA sequence: TGTGCCAGCAGTTTTAATCCTAGTCAGGGGCAAACCTACGAGCAGTACTTC. As protein: CASSFNPSQGQTYEQYF.

The chain uses TRBV11-2 and TRBJ2-2; TRBD2 agrees at 9 bases. Losses at the gene ends were 6 bases for V and 3 bases for J; bases not matched to a gene: 11. The CDR3 sequence is 17 residues long. The germline CDR1 and CDR2 sequences are SGHAT and FQNNGV. The CDR3 DNA follows: TGTGCCAGCAGAAAGACTAGCGGACTATGGTACACCGGGGAGCTGTTTTTT. Encoded protein: CASRKTSGLWYTGELFF.

The genes are TRBV28 and TRBJ2-7, with D possibly TRBD1 on 5 matching bases. The CDR3 is 14 amino acids. The germline gives CDR1 MDHEN, CDR2 SYDVKM. Trimming removed 6 bases from V and 2 bases from J, with 14 bases in between. CDR3 in amino acids: CASSPRQFTYEQYF. CDR3 DNA: TGTGCCAGCAGCCCTCGACAGTTCACCTACGAGCAGTACTTC.

The J gene is TRBJ2-2, the V gene TRBV7-8, with 7 bases matching TRBD1. Germline V gives CDR1 SGHVS, CDR2 FQNEAQ. The ends lost 2 bases at V and 4 bases at J; junction bases unmatched: 7. CDR3 length: 16 amino acids. CDR3 protein: CASSLRATGLTGELFF. The CDR3 DNA is TGTGCCAGCAGCTTACGGGCGACAGGGCTCACCGGGGAGCTGTTTTTT. Full variable domain (rest looked up from reference TRBV7-8 and TRBJ2-2): GAGVSQSPRYKVAKRGQDVALRCDPISGHVSLFWYQQALGQGPEFLTYFQNEAQLDKSGLPSDRFFAERPEGSVSTLKIQRTQQEDSAVYLCASSLRATGLTGELFFGEGSRLTVL.

The chain recombines TRBV5-4 with TRBJ2-5; TRBD1 or TRBD2 may be the D gene (5 bases each). CDR1 and CDR2 (germline): SGHNT, YYREEE (reference sequence). CDR3 length: 18 amino acids. Trimming stripped 4 bases from V and 1 base from J, with 23 bases between. CDR3 sequence (DNA): TGTGCCAGCAGCCCTGGAGTATTCGGGGCGGGCCCCCAAGAGACCCAGTACTTC. This translates into CASSPGVFGAGPQETQYF. Full variable domain (outside the CDR3, taken from reference TRBV5-4 and TRBJ2-5): ETGVTQSPTHLIKTRGQQVTLRCSSQSGHNTVSWYQQALGQGPQFIFQYYREEENGRGNFPPRFSGLQFPNYSSELNVNALELDDSALYLCASSPGVFGAGPQETQYFGPGTRLLVL.

This clone has a handful of counts. The CDR3 sequence is CASSYTLGGLNEKLFF. For the CDR3, the DNA is TGTGCCAGCAGTTACACCCTCGGGGGCCTTAATGAAAAACTGTTTTTT. The chain combines TRBV6-5 with TRBJ1-4; a possible D gene is TRBD1 (6 bases). Germline V lookup: CDR1 MNHEY, CDR2 SVGAGI. The V end was cut by 2 bases, the J end by 4 bases, with 14 bases between. The CDR3 consists of 16 residues.

The rearrangement uses TRBV13 and TRBJ2-3, with 12 bases lining up with TRBD2. This CDR3 is built from 17 residues. Trimming took 5 bases from V and 6 from J; bases not matched to a gene: 12. The germline CDR1 and CDR2 sequences are PRHDT and FYEKMQ (reference sequence). CDR3: CASSPLGLAGGRDTQYF. As DNA, the CDR3 is TGTGCCAGCAGCCCCCTAGGGCTAGCGGGAGGGCGGGATACGCAGTATTTT.

This chain links TRBV10-3 with TRBJ2-7; D is perhaps TRBD1 (7 bases). The CDR3 is 16 amino acids. Trimming took 3 bases from V and 6 from J, leaving 21 bases between them. CDR1 ENHRY and CDR2 SYGVKD come from the germline V gene. This CDR3 is CAISESTGRRDSEQYF. The CDR3 DNA follows: TGTGCCATCAGTGAATCGACAGGGCGGCGGGACTCCGAGCAGTACTTC.

This clone was picked up a small number of times. This chain connects TRBV6-6 to TRBJ1-6; no clear D gene. The CDR3 length is 14 residues. V was cut by 4 bases and J by 0 bases, with 4 bases left in between. Germline lookup yields CDR1 MNHNY and CDR2 SVGAGI (reference sequence). CDR3: CASSWGSYNSPLHF. CDR3 nucleotide sequence: TGTGCCAGCAGTTGGGGCTCCTATAATTCACCCCTCCACTTT.